The source of this TCR beta chain is a study of cytomegalovirus exposure and HLA in healthy donors (dated by TCRdb to about 2017). Concerning the study at large: The 666 repertoires of the first cohort and the 95 to 150 validation repertoires were produced on the same platform, according to a later analysis. The study aimed to test whether cataloging public T cell receptors could reveal signatures of past pathogen exposure. A separate validation cohort of about 110 different subjects was used in addition to the 666-subject first cohort. To predict cytomegalovirus infection status, the study combined high-throughput TCR immunosequencing, statistical association of individual TCRs with disease status, and machine learning. What the work shows at the level of the full study, not this receptor alone: In a later analysis, TCRs clustered in the first cohort were found to also tend to co-occur in the approximately 110 validation repertoires, with 85% to 95% of cluster scores above 0. Cytomegalovirus status was reported to be diagnosed by the classifier with high specificity and sensitivity in both the original and validation cohorts. Most TCR sequences were seen in very few donors, while some public TCRs were found in many individuals. In the study, roughly 160 TCR beta chains were listed as associated with cytomegalovirus. The authors suggested that the approach could potentially be extended to other disease states and immunological phenotypes. In vitro tests confirmed that a few of the cytomegalovirus-associated TCR beta chains recognize cytomegalovirus antigens. A later analysis lacked HLA typing for the validation cohort, so it scored co-occurrence in that cohort across all 110 or so repertoires.

With regard to this clone: Its antigen remains unidentified. No much larger clonotype is one base removed from it; base qualities were not supplied.

The library was prepared using the immunoSEQ multiplex PCR assay. As for the original processing: A statistical classification framework was developed to diagnose cytomegalovirus status using the catalog of TCR beta chain sequences. Imported from immuneACCESS, the table was reduced by TCRdb to in-frame sequences with V and J called. These copies leave out some clones; in studies compared against another copy, an unresolved V gene accounts for under half, and the cause of the remainder is not known. That table is the source of V, J and clone size, and D and trimming were worked out from the DNA. The sample profile shows 90,000 or so clones; less than 85% of them were found once. Around 20% of the sample lies in the top ten. Based on the germline V gene (reference sequence), the CDR1 and CDR2 sequences are SEHNR and FQNEAQ. Trimming leaves V shorter by 4 bases and J shorter by 0 bases, with the junction holding 11 bases beyond the gene matches. From the cysteine up to the phenylalanine, the CDR3 has a length of 18 residues. Only the CDR3 region is kept as DNA, spanning 54 bases read in frame from base 1.

Donors formed part of the validation cohort, which comprised 120 subjects and was distinct from the first cohort of 550 to 850 subjects. The V and J genes are TRBV7-9 and TRBJ1-3; TRBD1 agrees with 8 junctional bases. The TCR comes from a man between 18 and 29 years old in good health and CMV-seropositive. The sequenced sample was PBMCs. Here is the DNA: TGTGCCAGCAGCTCCCGTCCCGGGACAGGATTCTCTGGAAACACCATATATTTT. It specifies CASSSRPGTGFSGNTIYF.